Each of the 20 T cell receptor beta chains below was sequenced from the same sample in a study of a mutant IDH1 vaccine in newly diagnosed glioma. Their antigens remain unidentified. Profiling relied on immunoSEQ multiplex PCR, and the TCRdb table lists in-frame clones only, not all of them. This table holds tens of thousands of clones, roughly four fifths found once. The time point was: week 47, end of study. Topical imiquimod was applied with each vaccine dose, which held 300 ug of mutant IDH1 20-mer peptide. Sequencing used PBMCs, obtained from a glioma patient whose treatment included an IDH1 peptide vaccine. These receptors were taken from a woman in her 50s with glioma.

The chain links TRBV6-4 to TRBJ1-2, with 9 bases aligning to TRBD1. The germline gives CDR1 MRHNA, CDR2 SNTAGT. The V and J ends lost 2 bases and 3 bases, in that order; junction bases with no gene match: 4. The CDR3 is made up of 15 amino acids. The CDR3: CASSDRDRGDYGYTF. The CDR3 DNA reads TGTGCCAGCAGTGACCGAGACAGGGGGGACTATGGCTACACCTTC.

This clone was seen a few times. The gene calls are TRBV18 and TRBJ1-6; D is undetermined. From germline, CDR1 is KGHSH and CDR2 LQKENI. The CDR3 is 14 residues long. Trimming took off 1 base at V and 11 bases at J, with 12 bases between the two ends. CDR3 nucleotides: TGTGCCAGCTCACCACTTGAGAACGATACACCCCTCCACTTT. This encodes CASSPLENDTPLHF.

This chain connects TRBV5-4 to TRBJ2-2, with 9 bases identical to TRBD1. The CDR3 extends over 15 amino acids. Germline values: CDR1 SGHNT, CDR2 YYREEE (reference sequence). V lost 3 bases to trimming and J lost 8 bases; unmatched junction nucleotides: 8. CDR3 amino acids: CASSSGQGRGGELFF. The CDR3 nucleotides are TGTGCCAGCAGCTCAGGACAGGGGCGTGGGGGGGAGCTGTTTTTT.

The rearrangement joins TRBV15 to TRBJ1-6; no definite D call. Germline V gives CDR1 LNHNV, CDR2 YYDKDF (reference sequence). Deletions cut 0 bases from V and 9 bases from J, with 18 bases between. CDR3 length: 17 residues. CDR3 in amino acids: CATSRDTPGLSGSPLHF. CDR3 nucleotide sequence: TGTGCCACCAGCAGAGATACTCCAGGACTTAGTGGTTCACCCCTCCACTTT.

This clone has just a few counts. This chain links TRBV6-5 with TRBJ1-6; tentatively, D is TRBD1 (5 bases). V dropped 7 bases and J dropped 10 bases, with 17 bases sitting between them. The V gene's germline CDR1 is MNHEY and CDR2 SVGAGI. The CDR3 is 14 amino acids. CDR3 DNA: TGTGCCAGCACCTTCGAGAGGGGTTGGTCACCCCTCCACTTT. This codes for CASTFERGWSPLHF.

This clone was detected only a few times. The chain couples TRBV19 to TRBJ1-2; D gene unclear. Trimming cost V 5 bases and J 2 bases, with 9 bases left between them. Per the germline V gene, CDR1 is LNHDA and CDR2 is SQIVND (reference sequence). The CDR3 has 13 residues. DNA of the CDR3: TGTGCCAGTAGTGGCGCACAAAACTATGGCTACACCTTC. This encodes CASSGAQNYGYTF.

This CDR3 is CASSAEGQNNQPQHF. In DNA form, the CDR3 reads TGTGCCAGCAGCGCCGAGGGACAGAATAATCAGCCCCAGCATTTT. This chain uses TRBV7-8 with TRBJ1-5, with 7 bases that match TRBD1. The CDR3 is made up of 15 amino acids. The junction had 8 bases not matched to a gene; V was cut back by 5 bases and J by 4 bases. The germline gives CDR1 SGHVS, CDR2 FQNEAQ. Drawing the rest from reference TRBV7-8 and TRBJ1-5, the complete variable domain is GAGVSQSPRYKVAKRGQDVALRCDPISGHVSLFWYQQALGQGPEFLTYFQNEAQLDKSGLPSDRFFAERPEGSVSTLKIQRTQQEDSAVYLCASSAEGQNNQPQHFGDGTRLSIL.

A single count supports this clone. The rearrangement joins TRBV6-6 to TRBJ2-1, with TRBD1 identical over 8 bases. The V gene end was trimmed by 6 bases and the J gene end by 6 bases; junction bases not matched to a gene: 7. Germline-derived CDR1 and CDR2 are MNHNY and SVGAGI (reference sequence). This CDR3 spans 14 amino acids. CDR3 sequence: CASSRGQGSNEQFF. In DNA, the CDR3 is TGTGCCAGCAGCCGCGGACAGGGTAGCAATGAGCAGTTCTTC.

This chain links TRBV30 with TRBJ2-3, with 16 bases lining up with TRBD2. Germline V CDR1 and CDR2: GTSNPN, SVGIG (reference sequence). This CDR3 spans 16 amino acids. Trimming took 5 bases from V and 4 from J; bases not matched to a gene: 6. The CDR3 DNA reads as TGTGCCTGGGTGGGGACTAGCGGGGGGGCGGCAGATACGCAGTATTTT. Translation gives CAWVGTSGGAADTQYF. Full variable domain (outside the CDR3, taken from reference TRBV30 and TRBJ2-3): SQTIHQWPATLVQPVGSPLSLECTVEGTSNPNLYWYRQAAGRGLQLLFYSVGIGQISSEVPQNLSASRPQDRQFILSSKKLLLSDSGFYLCAWVGTSGGAADTQYFGPGTRLTVL.

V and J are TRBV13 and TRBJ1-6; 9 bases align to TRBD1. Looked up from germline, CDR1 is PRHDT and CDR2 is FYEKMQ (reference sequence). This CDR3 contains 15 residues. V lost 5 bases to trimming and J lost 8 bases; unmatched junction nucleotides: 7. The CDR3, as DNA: TGTGCCAGCAGCCCTAGAGGGACAGGGCATTCACCCCTCCACTTT. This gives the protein CASSPRGTGHSPLHF.

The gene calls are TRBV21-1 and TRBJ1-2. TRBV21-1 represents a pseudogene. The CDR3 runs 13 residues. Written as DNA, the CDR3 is TGTGCCAGCCGATCACCGACCGAATATGGCTACACCTTC. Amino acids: CASRSPTEYGYTF.

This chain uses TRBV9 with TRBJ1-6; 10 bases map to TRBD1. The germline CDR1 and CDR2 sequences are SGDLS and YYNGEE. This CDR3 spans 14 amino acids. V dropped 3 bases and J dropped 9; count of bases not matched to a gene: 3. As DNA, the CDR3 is TGTGCCAGCAGCGAAGGGACAGGGGCTTCACCCCTCCACTTT. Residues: CASSEGTGASPLHF. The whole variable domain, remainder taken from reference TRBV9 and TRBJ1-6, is DSGVTQTPKHLITATGQRVTLRCSPRSGDLSVYWYQQSLDQGLQFLIQYYNGEERAKGNILERFSAQQFPDLHSELNLSSLELGDSALYFCASSEGTGASPLHFGNGTRLTVT.

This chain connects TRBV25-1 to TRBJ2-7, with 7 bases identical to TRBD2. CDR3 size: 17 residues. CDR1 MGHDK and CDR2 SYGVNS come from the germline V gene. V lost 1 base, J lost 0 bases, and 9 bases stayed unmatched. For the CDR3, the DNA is TGTGCCAGCAGTGAATTCTCGGGAGGCCGAAGCTCCTACGAGCAGTACTTC. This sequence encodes CASSEFSGGRSSYEQYF.

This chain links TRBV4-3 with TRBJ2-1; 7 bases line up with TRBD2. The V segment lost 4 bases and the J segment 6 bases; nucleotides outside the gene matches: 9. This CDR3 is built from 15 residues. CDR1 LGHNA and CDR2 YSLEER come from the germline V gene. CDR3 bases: TGCGCCAGCAGCCTAGGAAGTGGGGAGGGCAATGAGCAGTTCTTC. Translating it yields CASSLGSGEGNEQFF.

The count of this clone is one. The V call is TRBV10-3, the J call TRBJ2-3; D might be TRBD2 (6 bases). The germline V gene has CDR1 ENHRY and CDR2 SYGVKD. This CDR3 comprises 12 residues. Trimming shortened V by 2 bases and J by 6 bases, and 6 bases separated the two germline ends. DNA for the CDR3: TGTGCCATCAGTGAGGGGGGGGATACGCAGTATTTT. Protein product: CAISEGGDTQYF.

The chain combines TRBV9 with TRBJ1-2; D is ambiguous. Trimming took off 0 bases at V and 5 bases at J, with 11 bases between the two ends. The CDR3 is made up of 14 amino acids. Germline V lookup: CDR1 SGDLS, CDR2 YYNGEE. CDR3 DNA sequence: TGTGCCAGCAGCGTAGACAAGGAGTCTTATGGCTACACCTTC. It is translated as CASSVDKESYGYTF.

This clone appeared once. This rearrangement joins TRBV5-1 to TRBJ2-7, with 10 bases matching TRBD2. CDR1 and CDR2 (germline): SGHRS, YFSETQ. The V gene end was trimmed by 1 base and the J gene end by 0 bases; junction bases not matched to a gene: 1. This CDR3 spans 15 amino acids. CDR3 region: CASSLSGGASYEQYF. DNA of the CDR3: TGCGCCAGCAGCTTGAGCGGGGGGGCCTCCTACGAGCAGTACTTC.

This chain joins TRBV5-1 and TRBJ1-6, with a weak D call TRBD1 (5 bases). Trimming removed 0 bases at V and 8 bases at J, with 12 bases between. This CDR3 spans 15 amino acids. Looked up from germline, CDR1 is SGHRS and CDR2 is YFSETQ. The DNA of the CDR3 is TGCGCCAGCAGCTTGGCCGCAGGGAACGATTCACCCCTCCACTTT. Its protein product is CASSLAAGNDSPLHF. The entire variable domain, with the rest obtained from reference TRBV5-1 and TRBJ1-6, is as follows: KAGVTQTPRYLIKTRGQQVTLSCSPISGHRSVSWYQQTPGQGLQFLFEYFSETQRNKGNFPGRFSGRQFSNSRSEMNVSTLELGDSALYLCASSLAAGNDSPLHFGNGTRLTVT.

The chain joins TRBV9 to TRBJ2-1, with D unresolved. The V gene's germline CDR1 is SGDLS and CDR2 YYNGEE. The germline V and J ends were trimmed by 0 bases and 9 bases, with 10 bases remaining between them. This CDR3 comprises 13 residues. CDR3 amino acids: CASSVGGLFEQFF. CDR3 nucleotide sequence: TGTGCCAGCAGCGTAGGAGGTCTATTTGAGCAGTTCTTC.

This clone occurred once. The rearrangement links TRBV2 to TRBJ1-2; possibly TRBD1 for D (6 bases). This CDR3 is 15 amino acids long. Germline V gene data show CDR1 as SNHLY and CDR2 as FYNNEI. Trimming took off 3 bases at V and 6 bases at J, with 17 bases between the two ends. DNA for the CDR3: TGTGCCAGCAGTGAGCTACCAACAGGGTACGATGGCTACACCTTC. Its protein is CASSELPTGYDGYTF.